This TCR beta chain was identified during a study of OX40 agonist ivuxolimab in advanced cancers. Study-level information: Among those enrolled, mean age was approximately 60 years (range roughly 23 to 90) and 82.7% were male.

To note about this clone: The antigen is undetermined.

Study-wide points: Not determined was the antigen specificity of the expanded peripheral T cells.

This table comes from immunoSEQ multiplex PCR, and its TCRdb copy is limited to in-frame clones, with some not included. The sample lists fewer than 45,000 clones, around nine tenths seen once, with about 13% in the top ten. The input for sequencing was CD4+ or CD8+ T cells sorted from blood, taken in a trial of the OX40 agonist ivuxolimab. This receptor was obtained from an adult with an advanced solid tumor such as melanoma, head and neck, liver or kidney cancer.

Here the CDR3 reads CASRAGTTYEQYF. The CDR3 DNA is TGTGCCAGCAGGGCCGGGACTACCTACGAGCAGTACTTC. J is TRBJ2-7 and V is TRBV6-5, with 7 bases lining up with TRBD2. CDR3 length: 13 amino acids. With V trimmed by 6 bases and J by 2 bases, 4 bases remained unmatched. From germline, CDR1 is MNHEY and CDR2 SVGAGI.